This TCR beta chain was captured by sequencing in a study of blood T cell repertoires in COVID-19. As for the study in general: Sample material is recorded as cDNA or gDNA derived from T cells, B-cell-depleted T cells, or PBMCs.

CDR1 is MNHNS, CDR2 SASEGT, per germline. The CDR3 sequence is 13 residues long. Trimming pared 8 bases from V and 1 base from J, leaving 9 bases between. In the study's own analysis: Quantification of nucleated cells was approximated via reference gene primer amplification. The data were produced by immunoSEQ multiplex PCR, yet TCRdb's version contains in-frame clones alone and is incomplete. The V and J calls and clone size come from that table; D and trimming were worked out from the DNA. The table includes fewer than 130,000 clones, approximately 67% detected once. The TCR comes from a woman in her sixties with acute or convalescent COVID-19. Material for sequencing was peripheral blood. The V gene is TRBV6-1, the J gene TRBJ1-5; D not certain. The CDR3 protein is CASQPGSNQPQHF. CDR3 nucleotides: TGTGCCAGCCAGCCGGGGAGCAATCAGCCCCAGCATTTT.